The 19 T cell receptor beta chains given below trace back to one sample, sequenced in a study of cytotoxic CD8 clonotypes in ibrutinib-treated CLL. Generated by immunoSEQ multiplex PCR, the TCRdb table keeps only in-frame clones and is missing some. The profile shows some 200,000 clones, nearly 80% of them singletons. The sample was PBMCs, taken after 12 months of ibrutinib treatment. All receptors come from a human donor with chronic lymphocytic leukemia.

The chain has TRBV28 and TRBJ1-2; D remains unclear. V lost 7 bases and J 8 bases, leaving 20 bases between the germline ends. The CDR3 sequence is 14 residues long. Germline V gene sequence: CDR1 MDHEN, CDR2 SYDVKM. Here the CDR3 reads CASTLPRAIVGYTF. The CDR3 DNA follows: TGTGCCAGCACCCTCCCGAGGGCGATCGTAGGCTACACCTTC.

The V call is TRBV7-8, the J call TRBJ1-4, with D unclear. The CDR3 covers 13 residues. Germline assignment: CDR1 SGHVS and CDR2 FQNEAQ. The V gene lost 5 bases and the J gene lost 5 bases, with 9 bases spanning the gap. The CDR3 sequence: CASSPGGNEKLFF. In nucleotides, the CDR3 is TGTGCCAGCAGCCCTGGAGGGAATGAAAAACTGTTTTTT. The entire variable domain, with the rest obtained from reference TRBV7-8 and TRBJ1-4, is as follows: GAGVSQSPRYKVAKRGQDVALRCDPISGHVSLFWYQQALGQGPEFLTYFQNEAQLDKSGLPSDRFFAERPEGSVSTLKIQRTQQEDSAVYLCASSPGGNEKLFFGSGTQLSVL.

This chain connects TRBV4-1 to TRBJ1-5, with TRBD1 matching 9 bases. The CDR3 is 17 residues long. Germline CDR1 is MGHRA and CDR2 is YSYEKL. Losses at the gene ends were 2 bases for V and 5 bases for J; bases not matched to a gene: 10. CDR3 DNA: TGCGCCAGCAGCCAACTTTCCGGGACAGGGTCGCATCAGCCCCAGCATTTT. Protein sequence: CASSQLSGTGSHQPQHF.

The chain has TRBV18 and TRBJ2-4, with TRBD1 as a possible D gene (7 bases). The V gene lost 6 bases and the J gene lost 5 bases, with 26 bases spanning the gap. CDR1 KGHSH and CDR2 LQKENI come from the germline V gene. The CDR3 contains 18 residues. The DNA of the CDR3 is TGTGCCAGCTCCCCCGACAGGGCGGGGAAGGGCGGTCAAAACATTCAGTACTTC. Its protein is CASSPDRAGKGGQNIQYF.

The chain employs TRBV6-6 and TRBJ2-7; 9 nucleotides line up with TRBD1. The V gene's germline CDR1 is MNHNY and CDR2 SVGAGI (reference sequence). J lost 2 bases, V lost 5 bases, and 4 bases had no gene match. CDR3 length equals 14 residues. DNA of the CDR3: TGTGCCAGCAGTCGGGACAGGGCAACCTACGAGCAGTACTTC. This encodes CASSRDRATYEQYF.

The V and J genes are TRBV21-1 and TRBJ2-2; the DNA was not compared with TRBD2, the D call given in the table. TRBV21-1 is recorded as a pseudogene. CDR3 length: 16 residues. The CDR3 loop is CASSKELVRSTGELFF. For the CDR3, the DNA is TGTGCCAGCAGCAAAGAGCTCGTTAGGAGTACCGGGGAGCTGTTTTTT.

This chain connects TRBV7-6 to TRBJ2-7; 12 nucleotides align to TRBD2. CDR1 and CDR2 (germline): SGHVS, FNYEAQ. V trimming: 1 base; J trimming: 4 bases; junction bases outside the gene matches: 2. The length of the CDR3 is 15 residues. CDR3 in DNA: TGTGCCAGCAGCTTAGAGACTAGCGGGAGTTACGAGCAGTACTTC. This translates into CASSLETSGSYEQYF.

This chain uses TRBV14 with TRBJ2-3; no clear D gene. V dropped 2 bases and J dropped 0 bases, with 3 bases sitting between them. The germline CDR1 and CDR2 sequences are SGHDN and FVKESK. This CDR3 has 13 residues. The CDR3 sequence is CASSQSSTDTQYF. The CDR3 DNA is TGTGCCAGCAGCCAATCCAGCACAGATACGCAGTATTTT.

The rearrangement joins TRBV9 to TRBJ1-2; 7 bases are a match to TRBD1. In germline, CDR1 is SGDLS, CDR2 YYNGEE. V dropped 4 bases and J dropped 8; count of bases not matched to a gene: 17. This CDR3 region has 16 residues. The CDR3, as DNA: TGTGCCAGCAGCCCAGGATTTACAGGGGACGGGAGCGGCTACACCTTC. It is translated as CASSPGFTGDGSGYTF.

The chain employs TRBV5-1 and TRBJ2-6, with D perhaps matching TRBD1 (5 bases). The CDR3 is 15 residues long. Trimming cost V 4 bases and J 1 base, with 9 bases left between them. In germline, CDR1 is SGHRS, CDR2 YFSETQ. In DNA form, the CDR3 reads TGCGCCAGCAGCCAAGGACAATCTGGGGCCAACGTCCTGACTTTC. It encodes CASSQGQSGANVLTF.

The CDR3 spells CASRLTFPGELFF. CDR3 bases: TGTGCCAGTAGGTTGACATTTCCCGGGGAGCTGTTTTTT. The chain couples TRBV19 to TRBJ2-2; unclear D gene. The CDR3 runs to 13 residues. V was pared by 6 bases and J by 6 bases, with 11 bases between. The germline CDR1 and CDR2 sequences are LNHDA and SQIVND (reference sequence).

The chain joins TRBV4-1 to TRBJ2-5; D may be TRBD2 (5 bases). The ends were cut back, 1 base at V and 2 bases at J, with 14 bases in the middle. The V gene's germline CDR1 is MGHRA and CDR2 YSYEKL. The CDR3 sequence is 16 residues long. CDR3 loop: CASSQVQISGQETQYF. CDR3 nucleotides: TGCGCCAGCAGCCAAGTTCAAATAAGCGGACAAGAGACCCAGTACTTC.

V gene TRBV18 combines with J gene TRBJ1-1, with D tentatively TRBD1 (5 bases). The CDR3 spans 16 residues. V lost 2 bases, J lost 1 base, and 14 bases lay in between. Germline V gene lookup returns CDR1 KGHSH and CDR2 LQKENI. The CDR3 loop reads CASSPAGGWENTEAFF. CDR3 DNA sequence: TGTGCCAGCTCACCAGCGGGGGGATGGGAGAACACTGAAGCTTTCTTT.

Here the CDR3 DNA reads TGTGCCAGCAGTTGGACAGTCTCTGGAAACACCATATATTTT. This codes for CASSWTVSGNTIYF. V gene TRBV28 combines with J gene TRBJ1-3; tentatively, D is TRBD1 (6 bases). This CDR3 region has 14 residues. The V gene's germline CDR1 is MDHEN and CDR2 SYDVKM. V lost 4 bases and J lost 0, with 7 bases in between.

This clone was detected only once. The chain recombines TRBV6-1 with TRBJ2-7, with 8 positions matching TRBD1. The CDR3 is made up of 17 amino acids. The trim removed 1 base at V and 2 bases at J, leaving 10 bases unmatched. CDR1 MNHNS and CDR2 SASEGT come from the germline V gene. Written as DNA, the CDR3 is TGTGCCAGCAGTGAAGTCCGGGACAGGCCTATTACCTACGAGCAGTACTTC. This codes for CASSEVRDRPITYEQYF.

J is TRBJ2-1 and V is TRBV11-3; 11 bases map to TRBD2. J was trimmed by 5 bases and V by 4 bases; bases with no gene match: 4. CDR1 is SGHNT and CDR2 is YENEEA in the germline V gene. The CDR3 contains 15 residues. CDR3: CASSSRLAGNNEQFF. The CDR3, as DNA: TGTGCCAGCAGCTCACGACTAGCGGGGAACAATGAGCAGTTCTTC. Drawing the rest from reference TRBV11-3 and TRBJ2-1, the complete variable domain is EAGVVQSPRYKIIEKKQPVAFWCNPISGHNTLYWYLQNLGQGPELLIRYENEEAVDDSQLPKDRFSAERLKGVDSTLKIQPAELGDSAVYLCASSSRLAGNNEQFFGPGTRLTVL.

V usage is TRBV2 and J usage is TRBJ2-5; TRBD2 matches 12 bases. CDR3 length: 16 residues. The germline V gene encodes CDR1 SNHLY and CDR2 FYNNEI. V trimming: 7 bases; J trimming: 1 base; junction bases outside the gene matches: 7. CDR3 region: CASTRGLAGPQETQYF. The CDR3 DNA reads TGTGCCAGCACCCGTGGACTAGCGGGACCCCAAGAGACCCAGTACTTC.

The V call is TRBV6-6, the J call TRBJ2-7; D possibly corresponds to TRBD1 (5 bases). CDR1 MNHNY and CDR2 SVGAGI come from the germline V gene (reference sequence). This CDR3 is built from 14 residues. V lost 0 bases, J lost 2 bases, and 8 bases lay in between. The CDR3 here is CASSYSTVAYEQYF. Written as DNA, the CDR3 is TGTGCCAGCAGTTACTCGACAGTGGCCTACGAGCAGTACTTC.

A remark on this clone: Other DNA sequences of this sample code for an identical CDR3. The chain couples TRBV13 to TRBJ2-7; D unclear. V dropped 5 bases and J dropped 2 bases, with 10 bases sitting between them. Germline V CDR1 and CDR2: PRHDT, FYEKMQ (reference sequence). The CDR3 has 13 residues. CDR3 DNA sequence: TGTGCCAGCAGCCGTGGGCCGGCCTACGAGCAGTACTTC. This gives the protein CASSRGPAYEQYF.